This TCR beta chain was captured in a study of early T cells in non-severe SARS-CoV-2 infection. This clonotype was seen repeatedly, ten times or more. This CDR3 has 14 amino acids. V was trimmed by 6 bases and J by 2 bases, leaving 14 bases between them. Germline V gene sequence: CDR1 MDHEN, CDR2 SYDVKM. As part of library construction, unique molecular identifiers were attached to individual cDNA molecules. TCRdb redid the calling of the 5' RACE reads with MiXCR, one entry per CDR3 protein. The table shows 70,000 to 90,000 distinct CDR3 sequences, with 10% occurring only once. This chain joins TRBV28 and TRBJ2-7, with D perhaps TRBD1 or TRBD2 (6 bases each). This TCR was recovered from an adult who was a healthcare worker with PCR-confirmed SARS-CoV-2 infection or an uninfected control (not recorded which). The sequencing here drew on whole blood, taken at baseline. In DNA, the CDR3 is TGTGCCAGCAGACCCGCGGGACAAACCTACGAGCAGTACTTC. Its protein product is CASRPAGQTYEQYF.